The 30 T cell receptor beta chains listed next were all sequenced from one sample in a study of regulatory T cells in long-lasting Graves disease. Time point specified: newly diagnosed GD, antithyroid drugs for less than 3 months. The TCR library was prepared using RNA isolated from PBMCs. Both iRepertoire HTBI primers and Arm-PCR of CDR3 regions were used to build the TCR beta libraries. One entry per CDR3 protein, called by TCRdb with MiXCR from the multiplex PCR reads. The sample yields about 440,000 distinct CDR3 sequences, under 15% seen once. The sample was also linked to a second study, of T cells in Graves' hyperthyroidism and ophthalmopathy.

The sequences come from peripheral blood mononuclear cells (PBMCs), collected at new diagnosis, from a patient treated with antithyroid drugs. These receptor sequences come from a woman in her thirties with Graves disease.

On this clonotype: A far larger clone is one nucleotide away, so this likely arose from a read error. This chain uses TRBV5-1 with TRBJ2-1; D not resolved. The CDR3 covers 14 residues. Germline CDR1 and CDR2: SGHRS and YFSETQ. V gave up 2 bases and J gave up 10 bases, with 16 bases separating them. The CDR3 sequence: CASSLNSLTYEQFF. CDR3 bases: TGCGCCAGCAGCTTAAACTCGCTGACCTACGAGCAGTTCTTC. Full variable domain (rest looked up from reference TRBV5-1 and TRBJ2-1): KAGVTQTPRYLIKTRGQQVTLSCSPISGHRSVSWYQQTPGQGLQFLFEYFSETQRNKGNFPGRFSGRQFSNSRSEMNVSTLELGDSALYLCASSLNSLTYEQFFGPGTRLTVL.

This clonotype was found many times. The DNA for the CDR3 is TGCGCCAGCAGCCCCTTTGCAATACCCCAAGAGACCCAGTACTTC. This translates into CASSPFAIPQETQYF. This chain joins TRBV4-1 and TRBJ2-5; D uncertain. The V and J ends lost 4 bases and 1 base respectively, with 13 bases between them. The germline CDR1 and CDR2 sequences are MGHRA and YSYEKL. The CDR3 extends over 15 amino acids.

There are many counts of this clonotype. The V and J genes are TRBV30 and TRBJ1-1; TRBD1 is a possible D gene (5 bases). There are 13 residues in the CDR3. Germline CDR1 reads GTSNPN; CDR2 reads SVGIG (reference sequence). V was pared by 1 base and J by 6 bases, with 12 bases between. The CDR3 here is CAWSGGQGSEAFF. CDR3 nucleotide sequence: TGTGCCTGGAGTGGGGGCCAAGGATCTGAAGCTTTCTTT.

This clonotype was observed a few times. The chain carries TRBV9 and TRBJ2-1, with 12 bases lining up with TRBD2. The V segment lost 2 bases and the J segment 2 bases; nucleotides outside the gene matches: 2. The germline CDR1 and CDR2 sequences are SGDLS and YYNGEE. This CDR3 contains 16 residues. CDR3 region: CASSVRLAGAYNEQFF. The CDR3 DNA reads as TGTGCCAGCAGCGTCAGACTAGCGGGAGCCTACAATGAGCAGTTCTTC.

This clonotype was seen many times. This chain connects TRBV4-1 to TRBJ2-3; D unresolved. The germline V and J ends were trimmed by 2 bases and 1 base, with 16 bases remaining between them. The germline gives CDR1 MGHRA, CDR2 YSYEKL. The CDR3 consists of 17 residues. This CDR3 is CASSQKGGGLRTDTQYF. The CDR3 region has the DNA TGCGCCAGCAGCCAAAAGGGCGGCGGCCTCCGCACAGATACGCAGTATTTT.

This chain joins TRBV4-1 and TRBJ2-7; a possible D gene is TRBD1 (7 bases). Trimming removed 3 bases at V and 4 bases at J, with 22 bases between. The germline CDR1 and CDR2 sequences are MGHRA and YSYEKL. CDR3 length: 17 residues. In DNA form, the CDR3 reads TGCGCCAGCAGCCATCCGGGGGACAGCACCGACCCGTACGAGCAGTACTTC. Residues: CASSHPGDSTDPYEQYF.

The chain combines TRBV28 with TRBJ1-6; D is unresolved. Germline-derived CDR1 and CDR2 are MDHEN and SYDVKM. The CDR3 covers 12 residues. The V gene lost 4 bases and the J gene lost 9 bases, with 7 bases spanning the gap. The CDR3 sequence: CASSSLGSPLHF. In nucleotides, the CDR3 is TGTGCCAGCAGTTCCTTAGGTTCACCCCTCCACTTT.

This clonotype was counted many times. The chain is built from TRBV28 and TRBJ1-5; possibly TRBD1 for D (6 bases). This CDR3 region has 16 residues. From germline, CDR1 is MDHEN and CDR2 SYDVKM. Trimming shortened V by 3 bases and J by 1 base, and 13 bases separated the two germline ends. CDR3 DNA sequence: TGTGCCAGCAGTTTTGCGGGGGGCTCGAGCAATCAGCCCCAGCATTTT. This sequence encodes CASSFAGGSSNQPQHF.

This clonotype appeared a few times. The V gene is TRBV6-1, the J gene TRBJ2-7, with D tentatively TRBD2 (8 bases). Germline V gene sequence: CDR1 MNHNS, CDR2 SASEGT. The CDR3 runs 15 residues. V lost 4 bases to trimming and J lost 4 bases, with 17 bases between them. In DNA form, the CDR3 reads TGTGCCAGCAGTGTTATCTTAGCGGGACAGTACGAGCAGTACTTC. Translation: CASSVILAGQYEQYF.

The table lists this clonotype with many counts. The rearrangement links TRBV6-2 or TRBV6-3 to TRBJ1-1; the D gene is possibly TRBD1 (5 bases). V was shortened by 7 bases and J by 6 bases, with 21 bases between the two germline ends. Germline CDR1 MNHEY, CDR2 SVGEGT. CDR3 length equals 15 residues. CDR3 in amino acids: CASNKYPTDIAEAFF. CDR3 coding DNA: TGTGCCAGCAACAAATATCCGACAGATATTGCTGAAGCTTTCTTT.

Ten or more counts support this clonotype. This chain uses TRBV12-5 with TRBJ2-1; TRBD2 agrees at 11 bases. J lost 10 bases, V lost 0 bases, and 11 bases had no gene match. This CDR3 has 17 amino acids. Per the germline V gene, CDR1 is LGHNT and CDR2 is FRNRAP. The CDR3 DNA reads TGTGCTAGTGGTTTGGTCACCTTAGCGGGAGGGCCGGAAGAGCAGTTCTTC. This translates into CASGLVTLAGGPEEQFF.

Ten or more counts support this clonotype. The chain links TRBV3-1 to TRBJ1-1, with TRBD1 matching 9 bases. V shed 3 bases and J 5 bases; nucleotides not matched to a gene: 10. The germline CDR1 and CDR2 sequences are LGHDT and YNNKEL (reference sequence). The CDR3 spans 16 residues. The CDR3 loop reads CASSQGGTGRDTEAFF. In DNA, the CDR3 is TGTGCCAGCAGCCAGGGGGGGACAGGGAGGGATACTGAAGCTTTCTTT.

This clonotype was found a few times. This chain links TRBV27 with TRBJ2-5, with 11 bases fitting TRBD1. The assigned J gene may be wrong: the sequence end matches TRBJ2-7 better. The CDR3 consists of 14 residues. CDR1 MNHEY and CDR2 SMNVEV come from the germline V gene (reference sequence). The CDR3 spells CASSARDRGSEQYF. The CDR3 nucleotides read TGTGCCAGCAGTGCCCGGGACAGGGGGAGCGAGCAGTACTTC.

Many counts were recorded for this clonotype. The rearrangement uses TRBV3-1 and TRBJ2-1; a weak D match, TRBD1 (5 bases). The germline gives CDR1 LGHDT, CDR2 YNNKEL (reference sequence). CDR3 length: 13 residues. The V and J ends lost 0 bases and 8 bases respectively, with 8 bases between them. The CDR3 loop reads CASSQDWGDEQFF. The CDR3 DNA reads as TGTGCCAGCAGCCAAGATTGGGGCGATGAGCAGTTCTTC.

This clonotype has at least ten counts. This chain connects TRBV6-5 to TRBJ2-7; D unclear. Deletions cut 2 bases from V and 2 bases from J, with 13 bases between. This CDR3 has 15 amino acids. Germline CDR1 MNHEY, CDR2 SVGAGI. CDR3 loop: CASSYGVRPTYEQYF. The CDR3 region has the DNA TGTGCCAGCAGTTACGGTGTCAGGCCGACCTACGAGCAGTACTTC.

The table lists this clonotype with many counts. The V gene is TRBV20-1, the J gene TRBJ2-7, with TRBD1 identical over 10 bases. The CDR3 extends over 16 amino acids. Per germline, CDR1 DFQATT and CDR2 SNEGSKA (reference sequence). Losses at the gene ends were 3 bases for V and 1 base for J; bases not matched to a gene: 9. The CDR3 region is CSASGFWDRGSYEQYF. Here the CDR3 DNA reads TGCAGTGCTAGTGGATTTTGGGACAGGGGTTCCTACGAGCAGTACTTC.

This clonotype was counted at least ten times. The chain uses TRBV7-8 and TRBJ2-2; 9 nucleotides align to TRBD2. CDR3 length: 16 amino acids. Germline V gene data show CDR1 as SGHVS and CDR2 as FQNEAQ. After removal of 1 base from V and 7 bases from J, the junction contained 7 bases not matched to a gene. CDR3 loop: CASSLELAGGGGELFF. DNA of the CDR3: TGTGCCAGCAGCTTAGAGCTGGCGGGAGGGGGCGGGGAGCTGTTTTTT.

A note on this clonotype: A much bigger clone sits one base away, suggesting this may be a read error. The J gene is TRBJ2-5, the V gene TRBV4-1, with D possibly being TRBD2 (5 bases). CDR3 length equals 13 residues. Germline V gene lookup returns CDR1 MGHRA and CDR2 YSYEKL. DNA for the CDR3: TGCGCCGGCAGCCACTTGGGAGAAGAGACCCAGTACTTC. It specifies CAGSHLGEETQYF.

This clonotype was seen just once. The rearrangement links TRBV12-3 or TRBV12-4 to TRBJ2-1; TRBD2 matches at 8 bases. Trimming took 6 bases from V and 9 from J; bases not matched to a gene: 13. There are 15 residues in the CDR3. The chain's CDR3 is CASRDPGLAGVEQFF. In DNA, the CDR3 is TGTGCCAGCAGGGACCCCGGGCTAGCGGGTGTTGAGCAGTTCTTC.

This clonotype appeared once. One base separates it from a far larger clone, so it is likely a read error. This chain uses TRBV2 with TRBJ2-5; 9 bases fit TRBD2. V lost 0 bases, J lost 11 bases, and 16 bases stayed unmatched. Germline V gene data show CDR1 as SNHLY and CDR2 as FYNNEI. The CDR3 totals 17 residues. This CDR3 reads CASSEALYETSGNEQYF. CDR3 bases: TGTGCCAGCAGTGAAGCGCTTTACGAGACTAGCGGCAATGAGCAGTACTTC.

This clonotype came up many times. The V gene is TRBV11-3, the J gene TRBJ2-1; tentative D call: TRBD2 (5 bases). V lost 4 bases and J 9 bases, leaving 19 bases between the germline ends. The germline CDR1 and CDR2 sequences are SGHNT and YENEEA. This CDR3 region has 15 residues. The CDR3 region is CASSSSGGEMGEQFF. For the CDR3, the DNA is TGTGCCAGCAGCTCCAGCGGAGGCGAAATGGGTGAGCAGTTCTTC.

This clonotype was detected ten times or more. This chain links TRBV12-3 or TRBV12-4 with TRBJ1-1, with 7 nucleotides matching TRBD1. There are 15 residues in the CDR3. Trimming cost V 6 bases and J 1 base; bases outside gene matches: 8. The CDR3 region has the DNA TGTGCCAGCAGCCCTAGGACAGGCCCGAACACTGAAGCTTTCTTT. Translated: CASSPRTGPNTEAFF.

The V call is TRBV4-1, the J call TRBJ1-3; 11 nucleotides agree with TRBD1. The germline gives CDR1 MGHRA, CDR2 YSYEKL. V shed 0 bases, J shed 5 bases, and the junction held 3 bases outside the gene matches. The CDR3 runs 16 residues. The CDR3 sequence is CASSQDWTGGRNTIYF. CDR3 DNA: TGCGCCAGCAGCCAAGACTGGACAGGGGGCCGAAACACCATATATTTT.

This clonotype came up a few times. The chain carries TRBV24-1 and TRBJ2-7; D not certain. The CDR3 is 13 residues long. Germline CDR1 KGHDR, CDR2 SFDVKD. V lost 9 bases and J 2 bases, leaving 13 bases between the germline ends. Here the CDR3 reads CATQYGSTYEQYF. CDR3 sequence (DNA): TGTGCCACCCAATACGGGTCTACCTACGAGCAGTACTTC.

The CDR3 protein is CASSARTGHTDTQYF. The CDR3 bases are TGTGCCAGCAGCGCCAGGACAGGCCACACAGATACGCAGTATTTT. V is TRBV7-9 and J is TRBJ2-3, with TRBD1 matching 7 bases. J lost 2 bases, V lost 5 bases, and 7 bases had no gene match. The germline CDR1 and CDR2 sequences are SEHNR and FQNEAQ (reference sequence). The CDR3 spans 15 residues.

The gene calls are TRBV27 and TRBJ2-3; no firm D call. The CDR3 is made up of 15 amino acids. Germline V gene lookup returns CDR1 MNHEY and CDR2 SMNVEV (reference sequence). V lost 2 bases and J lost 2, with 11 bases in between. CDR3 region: CASSLPGPDTDTQYF. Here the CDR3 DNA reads TGTGCCAGCAGTTTACCTGGACCCGACACAGATACGCAGTATTTT.

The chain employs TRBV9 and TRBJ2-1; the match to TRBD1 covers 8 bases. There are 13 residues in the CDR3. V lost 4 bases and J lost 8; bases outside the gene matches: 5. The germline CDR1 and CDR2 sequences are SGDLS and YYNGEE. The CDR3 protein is CASSWQGADEQFF. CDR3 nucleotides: TGTGCCAGCAGCTGGCAGGGGGCGGATGAGCAGTTCTTC.

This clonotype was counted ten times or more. The DNA for the CDR3 is TGTGCCAGCAGCTTAGCACTAGCGGCCTACAATGAGCAGTTCTTC. Its protein is CASSLALAAYNEQFF. This rearrangement joins TRBV7-3 to TRBJ2-1, with 8 bases that match TRBD2. Germline assignment: CDR1 SGHTA and CDR2 FQGTGA. This CDR3 has 15 amino acids. V trimming: 2 bases; J trimming: 2 bases; junction bases outside the gene matches: 2.

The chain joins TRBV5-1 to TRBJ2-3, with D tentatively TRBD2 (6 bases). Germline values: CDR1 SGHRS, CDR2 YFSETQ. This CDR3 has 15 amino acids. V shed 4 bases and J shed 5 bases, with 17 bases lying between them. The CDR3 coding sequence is TGCGCCAGCAGCCGGGGGACTCCACGTGGAGATACGCAGTATTTT. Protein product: CASSRGTPRGDTQYF.

CDR3 nucleotide sequence: TGTGCCAGCTCACCTCTCAAGCCGGGTTCTGCACCCCTCCACTTT. Translating it yields CASSPLKPGSAPLHF. V is TRBV18 and J is TRBJ1-6; D call uncertain. Per the germline V gene, CDR1 is KGHSH and CDR2 is LQKENI. Deletions cut 3 bases from V and 11 bases from J, with 17 bases between. The CDR3 covers 15 residues.